Reported below is one T cell receptor (beta chain). CDR1 is DFQATT and CDR2 is SNEGSKA in the germline V gene (reference sequence). J lost 0 bases, V lost 1 base, and 5 bases had no gene match. CDR3 length: 15 amino acids. This sample stems from a study of CD8 T cells in Susac syndrome. On the study more broadly: At blood draw, Susac syndrome patients were therapy-naive, on corticosteroids, or on intravenous immunoglobulin alone.

An amount of RNA that ranged from about 0.45 to 1 ug was reverse transcribed with random hexamers. TCRdb re-analysed the immunoSEQ multiplex PCR reads in MiXCR, keeping a single row per CDR3 protein. The sample holds hundreds of thousands of distinct CDR3 sequences, about 94% seen once. The sequence derives from a human donor with Susac syndrome. The sequencing input was CD4+ T cells from PBMCs. J is TRBJ1-1 and V is TRBV20-1, with 7 bases aligning to TRBD1. CDR3 DNA sequence: TGCAGTGCTAGAGCCGGGGACAGCATGAACACTGAAGCTTTCTTT. Residues: CSARAGDSMNTEAFF.